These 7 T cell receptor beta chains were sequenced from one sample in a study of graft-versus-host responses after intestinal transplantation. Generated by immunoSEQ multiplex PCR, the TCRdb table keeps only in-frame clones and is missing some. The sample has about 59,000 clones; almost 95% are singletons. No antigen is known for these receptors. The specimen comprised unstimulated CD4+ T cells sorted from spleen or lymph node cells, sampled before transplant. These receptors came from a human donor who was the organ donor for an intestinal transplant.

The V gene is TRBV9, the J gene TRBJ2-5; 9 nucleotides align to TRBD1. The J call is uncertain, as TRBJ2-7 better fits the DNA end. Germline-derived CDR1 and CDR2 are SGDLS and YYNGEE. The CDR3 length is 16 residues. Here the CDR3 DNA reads TGTGCCAGCAGCCGATCCCCGGGACAGGGTATTTACGAGCAGTACTTC. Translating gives CASSRSPGQGIYEQYF.

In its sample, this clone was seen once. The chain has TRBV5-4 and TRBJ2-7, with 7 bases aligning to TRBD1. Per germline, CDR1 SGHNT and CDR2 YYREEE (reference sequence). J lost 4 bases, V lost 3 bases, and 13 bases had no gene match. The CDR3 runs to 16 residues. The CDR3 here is CASSWTGKTPNYEQYF. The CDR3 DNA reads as TGTGCCAGCAGCTGGACAGGAAAAACCCCTAATTACGAGCAGTACTTC.

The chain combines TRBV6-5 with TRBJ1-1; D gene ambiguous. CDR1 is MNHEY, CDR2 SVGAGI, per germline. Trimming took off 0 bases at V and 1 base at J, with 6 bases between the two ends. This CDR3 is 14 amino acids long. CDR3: CASSYSTGNTEAFF. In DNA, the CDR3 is TGTGCCAGCAGTTACTCGACGGGGAACACTGAAGCTTTCTTT.

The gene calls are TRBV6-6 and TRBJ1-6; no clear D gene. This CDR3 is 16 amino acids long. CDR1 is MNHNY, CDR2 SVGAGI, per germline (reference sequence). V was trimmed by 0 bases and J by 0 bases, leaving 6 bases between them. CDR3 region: CASSYSGNSYNSPLHF. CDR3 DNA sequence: TGTGCCAGCAGTTACTCGGGAAACTCCTATAATTCACCCCTCCACTTT.

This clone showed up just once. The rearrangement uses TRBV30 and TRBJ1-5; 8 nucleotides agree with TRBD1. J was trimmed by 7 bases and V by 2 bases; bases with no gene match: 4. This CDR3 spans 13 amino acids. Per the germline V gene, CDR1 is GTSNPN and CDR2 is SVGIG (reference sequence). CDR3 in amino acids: CAWSPDRAQPQHF. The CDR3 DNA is TGTGCCTGGAGTCCGGACAGGGCCCAGCCCCAGCATTTT.

Here the CDR3 DNA reads TGTGCCAGCAGCTTAGGGAGGGCCGCTGATACGCAGTATTTT. It codes for CASSLGRAADTQYF. The gene calls are TRBV7-2 and TRBJ2-3; D might be TRBD2 (6 bases). Germline CDR1 reads SGHTA; CDR2 reads FQGNSA. The length of the CDR3 is 14 residues. V lost 1 base and J lost 6, with 11 bases in between.

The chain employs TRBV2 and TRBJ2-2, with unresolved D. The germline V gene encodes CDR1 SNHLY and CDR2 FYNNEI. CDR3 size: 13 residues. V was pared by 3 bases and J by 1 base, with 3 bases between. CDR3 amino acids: CASSEENTGELFF. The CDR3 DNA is TGTGCCAGCAGTGAGGAGAACACCGGGGAGCTGTTTTTT. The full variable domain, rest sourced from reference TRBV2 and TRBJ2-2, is EPEVTQTPSHQVTQMGQEVILRCVPISNHLYFYWYRQILGQKVEFLVSFYNNEISEKSEIFDDQFSVERPDGSNFTLKIRSTKLEDSAMYFCASSEENTGELFFGEGSRLTVL.